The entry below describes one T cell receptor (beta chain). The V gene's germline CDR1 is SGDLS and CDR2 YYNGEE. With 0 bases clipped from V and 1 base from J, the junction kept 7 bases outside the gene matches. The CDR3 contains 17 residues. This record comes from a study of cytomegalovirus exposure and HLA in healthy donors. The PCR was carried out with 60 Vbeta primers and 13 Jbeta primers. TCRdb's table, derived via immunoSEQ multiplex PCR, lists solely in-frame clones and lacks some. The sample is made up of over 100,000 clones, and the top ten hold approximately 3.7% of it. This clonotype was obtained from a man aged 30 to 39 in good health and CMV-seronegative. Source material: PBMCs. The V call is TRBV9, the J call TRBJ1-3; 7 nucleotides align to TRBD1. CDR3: CASSVGTGIWSGNTIYF. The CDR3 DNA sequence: TGTGCCAGCAGCGTAGGGACAGGCATCTGGTCTGGAAACACCATATATTTT.